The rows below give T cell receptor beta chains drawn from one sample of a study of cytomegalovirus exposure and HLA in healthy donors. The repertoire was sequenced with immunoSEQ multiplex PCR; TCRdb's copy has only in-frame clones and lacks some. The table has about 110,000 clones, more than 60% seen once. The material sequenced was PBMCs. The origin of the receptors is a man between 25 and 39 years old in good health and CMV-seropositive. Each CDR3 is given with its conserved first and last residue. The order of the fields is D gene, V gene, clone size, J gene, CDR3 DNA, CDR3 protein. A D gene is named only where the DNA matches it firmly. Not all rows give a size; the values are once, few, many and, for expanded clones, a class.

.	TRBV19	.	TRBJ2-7	TGTGCCAGTAGTAGCGGGACCTACGAGCAGTACTTC	CASSSGTYEQYF
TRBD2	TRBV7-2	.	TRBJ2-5	TGTGCCAGCAGCAAGAGCGGGGATCAAGAGACCCAGTACTTC	CASSKSGDQETQYF
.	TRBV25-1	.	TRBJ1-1	TGTGCCAGCAGTGAAAGGAGGGGTTATGAAGCTTTCTTT	CASSERRGYEAFF
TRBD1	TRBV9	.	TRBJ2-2	TGTGCCAGCAGCGTCATTCAGGGGGCGACCGGGGAGCTGTTTTTT	CASSVIQGATGELFF
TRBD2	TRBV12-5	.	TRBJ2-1	TGTGCTAGTGGAGTTAGCGGGGGGTACAATGAGCAGTTCTTC	CASGVSGGYNEQFF
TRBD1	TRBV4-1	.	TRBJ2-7	TGCGCCAGCAGCCAAGATGTAGGACCGGGACAGTACTCCTACGAGCAGTACTTC	CASSQDVGPGQYSYEQYF
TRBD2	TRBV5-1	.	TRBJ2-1	TGCGCCAGCAGGGAGGGACTAGCGGCTTACAATGAGCAGTTCTTC	CASREGLAAYNEQFF
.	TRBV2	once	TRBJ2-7	TGTGCCACCAAAGCCGGGACACACACCTACGAGCAGTACTTC	CATKAGTHTYEQYF
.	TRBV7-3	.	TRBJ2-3	TGTGCCAGCAGCCCTCGGGCGGGGGCTTCCACAGATACGCAGTATTTT	CASSPRAGASTDTQYF
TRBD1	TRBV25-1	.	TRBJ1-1	TGTGCCAGCAGTGATTCGGACAGGGGGATGTGGAACACTGAAGCTTTCTTT	CASSDSDRGMWNTEAFF
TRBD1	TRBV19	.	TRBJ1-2	TGTGCCAGTAGCATGGGACAGGGAAGGGGCTACACCTTC	CASSMGQGRGYTF
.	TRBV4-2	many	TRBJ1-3	TGTGCCAGCAGCCAAGCGGTGCGTGGAAACACCATATATTTT	CASSQAVRGNTIYF
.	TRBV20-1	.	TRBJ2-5	TGCAGTGCTAGTTGGGAGTCCCAGTACTTC	CSASWESQYF
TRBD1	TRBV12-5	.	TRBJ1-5	TGTGCTAGTGGTTCTGGGACAGGCCTGAATCAGCCCCAGCATTTT	CASGSGTGLNQPQHF
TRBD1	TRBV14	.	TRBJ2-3	TGTGCCAGCAGTCTGGACAGGGTTTGGTCGGGGGCCCCGGGAGGCACAGATACGCAGTATTTT	CASSLDRVWSGAPGGTDTQYF
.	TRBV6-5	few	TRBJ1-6	TGTGCCAGCAGAATACCAGGGGAATCACCCCTCCACTTT	CASRIPGESPLHF
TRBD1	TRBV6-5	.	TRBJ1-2	TGTGCCAGCAGTTACGGGACAGGGGTTGCCTACACCTTC	CASSYGTGVAYTF
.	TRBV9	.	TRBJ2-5	TGTGCCAGCAGCGTAGCTTCCTACCCCGAAGAGACCCAGTACTTC	CASSVASYPEETQYF
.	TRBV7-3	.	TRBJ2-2	TGTGCCAGCAGCTTAACGGGCCTTGGTATCGGGGAGCTGTTTTTT	CASSLTGLGIGELFF
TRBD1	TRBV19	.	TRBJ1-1	TGTGCCAGTAGGGACGGGGACAGGGGGGAGAACACTGAAGCTTTCTTT	CASRDGDRGENTEAFF
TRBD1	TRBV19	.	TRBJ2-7	TGTGCCAGTAGTTCAGGACAGGACTACGAGCAGTACTTC	CASSSGQDYEQYF
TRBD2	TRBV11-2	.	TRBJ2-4	TGTGCCAGCAGCTTAGACGCCGCAGTTTTAGCGGGGGGGCTCAAAAACATTCAGTACTTC	CASSLDAAVLAGGLKNIQYF
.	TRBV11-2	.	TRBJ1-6	TGTGCCAGCAGCTTAAATACAGCTAATAATTCACCCCTCCACTTT	CASSLNTANNSPLHF
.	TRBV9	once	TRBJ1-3	TGTGCCAGCAGCGTAGTAGGGGACAACTCTGGAAACACCATATATTTT	CASSVVGDNSGNTIYF
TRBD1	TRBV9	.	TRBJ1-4	TGTGCCAGCAGCGTAGGGACAGGGGCGGCTAATGAAAAACTGTTTTTT	CASSVGTGAANEKLFF
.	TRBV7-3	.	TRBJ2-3	TGTGCCAGCAGCTCGGGGGGCCTGGCTACGCAGTATTTT	CASSSGGLATQYF
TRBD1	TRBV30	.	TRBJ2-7	TGTGCCTGGAGTGTAACGGGACAGCTCTACGAGCAGTACTTC	CAWSVTGQLYEQYF
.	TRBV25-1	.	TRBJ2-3	TGTGCCAGCAGTGAGAAAAGATCCGGTACGCAGTATTTT	CASSEKRSGTQYF
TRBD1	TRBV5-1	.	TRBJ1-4	TGCGCCAGCAGCTCCCAGGGGGGAGCTAATGAAAAACTGTTTTTT	CASSSQGGANEKLFF
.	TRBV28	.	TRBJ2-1	TGTGCCAGCAGTGGGAGTTGGGTTGGCTCCTACAATGAGCAGTTCTTC	CASSGSWVGSYNEQFF
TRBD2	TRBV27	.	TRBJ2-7	TGTGCCAGCAGCCCAGCGCCGGGACTAGCGTTTGTTGTGTACGAGCAGTACTTC	CASSPAPGLAFVVYEQYF
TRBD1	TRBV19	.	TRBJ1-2	TGTGCCAGTAGTTCCGAGGGGGCCTATGGCTACACCTTC	CASSSEGAYGYTF
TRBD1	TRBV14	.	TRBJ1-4	TGTGCCAGCAGCCAAGAGACAGGGGAAGGAGAAAAACTGTTTTTT	CASSQETGEGEKLFF
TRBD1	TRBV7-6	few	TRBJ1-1	TGTGCCAGCAGCCCAGGGACAGATAACACTGAAGCTTTCTTT	CASSPGTDNTEAFF
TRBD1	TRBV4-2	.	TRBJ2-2	TGTGCCAGCAGCCTGACCCGGGACAGGGGGGGCAACACCGGGGAGCTGTTTTTT	CASSLTRDRGGNTGELFF
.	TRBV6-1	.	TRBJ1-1	TGTGCCAGTCGTCCGCAGGGTCTTGAAGCTGAAGCTTTCTTT	CASRPQGLEAEAFF
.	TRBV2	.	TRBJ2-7	TGTGCCAGCAGTGAGGCGCCGGGGTTTGATAACGAGCAGTACTTC	CASSEAPGFDNEQYF
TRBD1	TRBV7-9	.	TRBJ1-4	TGTGCCAGCAGCTTTTCGCGAAGTAGGACAGGCCTGTTAAAACTGTTTTTT	CASSFSRSRTGLLKLFF
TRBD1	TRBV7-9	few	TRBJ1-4	TGTGCCAGCAGCTCCCGGGACAGGGATTTTGAAAAACTGTTTTTT	CASSSRDRDFEKLFF
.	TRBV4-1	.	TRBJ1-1	TGCGCCAGCAGCCAAGAGGGGAGCAACACTGAAGCTTTCTTT	CASSQEGSNTEAFF
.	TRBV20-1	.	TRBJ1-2	TGCAGTGCTAGCACAACCTATGGCTACACCTTC	CSASTTYGYTF
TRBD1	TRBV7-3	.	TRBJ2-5	TGTGCCAGCAGCCCAGGGGGCGGGTACGAGACCCAGCACTTC	CASSPGGGYETQHF
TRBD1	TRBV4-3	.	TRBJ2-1	TGCGCCAGCAGCCAATGGCCGGGAACAGGGGGCTACAATGAGCAGTTCTTC	CASSQWPGTGGYNEQFF
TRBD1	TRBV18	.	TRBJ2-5	TGTGCCAGCTCACCTATCGGCCCCGGGACAGGGGGTATCCAAGAGACCCAGTACTTC	CASSPIGPGTGGIQETQYF
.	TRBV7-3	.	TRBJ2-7	TGTGCCAGCAGCTTAACCAGGGGCGAGCAGTACTTC	CASSLTRGEQYF